Shown below are 32 T cell receptor beta chains from a single sample sequenced in a study of long-term antiretroviral therapy in people with HIV. The immunoSEQ assay was v3.0, run at survey level. Assay used: immunoSEQ multiplex PCR; TCRdb lists only in-frame clones, some missing. This table has about 33,000 clones, around 80% appearing once. The sample consisted of unsorted PBMCs, taken 3.1 years after starting antiretroviral therapy. Every receptor here comes from a woman aged 45 to 65 with HIV.

The rearrangement links TRBV14 to TRBJ1-1; unclear D gene. Germline V CDR1 and CDR2: SGHDN, FVKESK. Trimming shortened V by 1 base and J by 2 bases, and 11 bases separated the two germline ends. CDR3 length equals 15 residues. The CDR3 here is CASSQVAGFNTEAFF. The CDR3 DNA is TGTGCCAGCAGCCAAGTAGCGGGGTTTAACACTGAAGCTTTCTTT.

This clone appeared once. This rearrangement joins TRBV30 to TRBJ2-7; 8 bases agree with TRBD1. After removal of 7 bases from V and 3 bases from J, the junction contained 8 bases not matched to a gene. Germline loops: CDR1 GTSNPN, CDR2 SVGIG (reference sequence). The CDR3 totals 13 residues. The CDR3: CAYTRGQVYEQYF. In DNA form, the CDR3 reads TGTGCCTACACACGGGGACAGGTCTACGAGCAGTACTTC.

The V call is TRBV30, the J call TRBJ1-1; the D gene is possibly TRBD1 (5 bases). V was cut by 2 bases and J by 5 bases, with 12 bases left in between. This CDR3 is built from 13 residues. CDR1 and CDR2 (germline): GTSNPN, SVGIG (reference sequence). The CDR3 reads CAWSTQVGTEAFF. CDR3 DNA sequence: TGTGCCTGGAGTACACAGGTCGGAACTGAAGCTTTCTTT.

The chain recombines TRBV5-6 with TRBJ2-7; 7 bases agree with TRBD1. V gave up 0 bases and J gave up 0 bases; unmatched junction bases: 0. Germline loops: CDR1 SGHDT, CDR2 YYEEEE. CDR3 length: 14 residues. CDR3 in amino acids: CASSLGDSSYEQYV. In nucleotides, the CDR3 is TGTGCCAGCAGCTTGGGGGACAGCTCCTACGAGCAGTACGTC.

This clone was seen only a few times. This chain joins TRBV5-8 and TRBJ1-4; D is unclear. CDR1 is SGHTS and CDR2 is YDEGEE in the germline V gene. The ends were cut back, 2 bases at V and 8 bases at J, with 7 bases in the middle. This CDR3 spans 12 amino acids. The CDR3 loop reads CASSFRVEKLFF. As DNA, the CDR3 is TGTGCCAGCAGCTTCCGCGTAGAAAAACTGTTTTTT.

CDR3 loop: CASSPKGSATVSYGYTF. CDR3 nucleotide sequence: TGTGCCAGCAGCCCCAAGGGGTCGGCAACGGTCTCCTATGGCTACACCTTC. This chain uses TRBV7-9 with TRBJ1-2; maybe TRBD1 (5 bases). This CDR3 has 17 amino acids. Trimming cost V 5 bases and J 4 bases, with 23 bases left between them. Germline CDR1 is SEHNR and CDR2 is FQNEAQ (reference sequence).

The chain links TRBV19 to TRBJ2-7; 13 nucleotides agree with TRBD2. Germline-derived CDR1 and CDR2 are LNHDA and SQIVND (reference sequence). This CDR3 region has 15 residues. V gave up 3 bases and J gave up 2 bases; unmatched junction bases: 1. CDR3 nucleotides: TGTGCCAGTAGTATGACTAGCGGGGGGCCCTACGAGCAGTACTTC. Protein: CASSMTSGGPYEQYF.

This clone has just one count. The CDR3 region has the DNA TGTGCCATCAGCTCCAACCACCGCGAGCAGTACGTC. This translates into CAISSNHREQYV. The chain couples TRBV10-3 to TRBJ2-7; no reliable D call. Trimming shortened V by 6 bases and J by 6 bases, and 12 bases separated the two germline ends. CDR1 is ENHRY and CDR2 is SYGVKD in the germline V gene. CDR3 length: 12 residues.

The chain employs TRBV7-8 and TRBJ2-2; D is unclear. V was cut by 0 bases and J by 7 bases, with 9 bases left in between. CDR1 is SGHVS and CDR2 is FQNEAQ in the germline V gene. The CDR3 is 14 amino acids. The CDR3 sequence is CASSLALVSGELFF. CDR3 DNA: TGTGCCAGCAGCTTAGCTCTAGTTAGCGGGGAGCTGTTTTTT.

This chain connects TRBV7-2 to TRBJ1-4; D may be TRBD1 (6 bases). V was clipped by 3 bases and J by 5 bases, with 10 bases between them. Germline CDR1 SGHTA, CDR2 FQGNSA. CDR3 size: 14 residues. The CDR3 DNA follows: TGTGCCAGCAGCTTGACAGGTGTGAATGAAAAACTGTTTTTT. Amino acid sequence: CASSLTGVNEKLFF.

The chain is built from TRBV6-5 and TRBJ2-5; 10 bases map to TRBD2. The CDR3 covers 15 residues. The V gene's germline CDR1 is MNHEY and CDR2 SVGAGI. V was clipped by 5 bases and J by 2 bases; unmatched bases: 5. The CDR3 nucleotides are TGTGCCAGCAGTACTATAGCGGGGGGACAAGAGACCCAGTACTTC. This sequence encodes CASSTIAGGQETQYF.

This rearrangement joins TRBV4-1 to TRBJ1-1; D not certain. The CDR3 length is 15 residues. Germline loops: CDR1 MGHRA, CDR2 YSYEKL. The ends were cut back, 1 base at V and 2 bases at J, with 11 bases in the middle. Here the CDR3 reads CASSQVVSRNTEAFF. The CDR3 coding sequence is TGCGCCAGCAGCCAAGTGGTCAGTCGAAACACTGAAGCTTTCTTT.

This clone was recorded only once. The V call is TRBV7-3, the J call TRBJ2-7; 12 bases line up with TRBD1. The V and J ends lost 3 bases and 4 bases, in that order; junction bases with no gene match: 7. Looked up from germline, CDR1 is SGHTA and CDR2 is FQGTGA. The CDR3 length is 16 residues. This chain's CDR3 is CASSFTGTGGGYEQYV. CDR3 sequence (DNA): TGTGCCAGCAGCTTCACCGGGACAGGGGGCGGGTACGAGCAGTACGTC.

As DNA, the CDR3 is TGTGCCAGCAGTGGAAGGACTAGCAAAAATTACAATGAGCAGTTCTTC. Its translation is CASSGRTSKNYNEQFF. This chain links TRBV2 with TRBJ2-1; 8 bases map to TRBD2. The CDR3 length is 16 residues. V was clipped by 4 bases and J by 4 bases; unmatched bases: 9. Per germline, CDR1 SNHLY and CDR2 FYNNEI.

A note on this clone: Other DNA sequences in the same sample also yield this CDR3. The CDR3 here is CASSLGRGGEKLFF. The CDR3 region has the DNA TGTGCCAGCAGTTTGGGCAGGGGGGGTGAAAAACTGTTTTTT. V usage is TRBV27 and J usage is TRBJ1-4; 7 bases fit TRBD1. This CDR3 spans 14 amino acids. With V trimmed by 3 bases and J by 7 bases, 5 bases remained unmatched. The germline gives CDR1 MNHEY, CDR2 SMNVEV (reference sequence).

This clone has only a few counts. CDR3 in DNA: TGTGCCAGCATCCGGGACAGGGGTAATTCACCCCTCCACTTT. It specifies CASIRDRGNSPLHF. V is TRBV6-1 and J is TRBJ1-6; 10 bases match TRBD1. The V gene end was trimmed by 7 bases and the J gene end by 6 bases; junction bases not matched to a gene: 3. This CDR3 spans 14 amino acids. Germline CDR1 reads MNHNS; CDR2 reads SASEGT.

This clone has more than one count but fewer than ten. The chain carries TRBV7-9 and TRBJ2-2; a weak D match, TRBD1 (6 bases). The CDR3 extends over 15 amino acids. Trimming stripped 0 bases from V and 8 bases from J, with 13 bases between. Germline V gene data show CDR1 as SEHNR and CDR2 as FQNEAQ (reference sequence). CDR3 residues: CASSLAGTDRGELFF. CDR3 in DNA: TGTGCCAGCAGCTTAGCCGGAACAGACAGGGGGGAGCTGTTTTTT.

The J gene is TRBJ2-7, the V gene TRBV6-5; D is unclear. Germline V lookup: CDR1 MNHEY, CDR2 SVGAGI. The CDR3 length is 14 residues. Trimming left V 2 bases short and J 0 bases short, with 8 bases between. Written as DNA, the CDR3 is TGTGCCAGCAGTTACGGTCAGGCCTCCTACGAGCAGTACGTC. Amino acid sequence: CASSYGQASYEQYV.

The chain links TRBV5-8 to TRBJ2-7, with TRBD1 matching 7 bases. The CDR3 covers 15 residues. V shed 2 bases, J shed 2 bases, and the junction held 7 bases outside the gene matches. The germline CDR1 and CDR2 sequences are SGHTS and YDEGEE. The CDR3 DNA reads TGTGCCAGCAGCTTAACGCAGGGGGTCCCCTACGAGCAGTACGTC. This encodes CASSLTQGVPYEQYV.

A remark on this clone: Sequence at one end of the junction differs from germline and may be a read error. The chain couples TRBV5-6 to TRBJ2-5, with 7 bases aligning to TRBD2. The CDR3 has 15 amino acids. Germline V lookup: CDR1 SGHDT, CDR2 YYEEEE. CDR3 sequence: CASSASGTNDPLQNF. The CDR3 nucleotides read TGTGCCAGCAGCGCTTCCGGGACTAACGACCCATTGCAGAACTTC.

The chain couples TRBV30 to TRBJ1-1; tentative D call: TRBD1 (5 bases). Trimming took off 1 base at V and 2 bases at J, with 17 bases between the two ends. The CDR3 has 16 amino acids. Per germline, CDR1 GTSNPN and CDR2 SVGIG (reference sequence). The CDR3 loop reads CAWSAPRGGDNTEAFF. Here the CDR3 DNA reads TGTGCCTGGAGTGCGCCCCGAGGTGGGGACAACACTGAAGCTTTCTTT.

This rearrangement joins TRBV25-1 to TRBJ1-1; D is possibly TRBD1 (6 bases). Germline CDR1 reads MGHDK; CDR2 reads SYGVNS. The V end lost 2 bases, the J end lost 0 bases, and 7 bases lay between the germline ends. This CDR3 is 14 amino acids long. The CDR3 loop is CASSETGMNTEAFF. Here the CDR3 DNA reads TGTGCCAGCAGTGAAACAGGGATGAACACTGAAGCTTTCTTT.

This clone was seen more than once but under ten times. This sequence joins TRBV28 and TRBJ1-2; unclear D gene. Deletions cut 4 bases from V and 4 bases from J, with 13 bases between. The CDR3 spans 14 residues. Germline CDR1 is MDHEN and CDR2 is SYDVKM. CDR3 residues: CASSSHEILYGYTF. The DNA for the CDR3 is TGTGCCAGCAGTTCGCACGAGATCCTCTATGGCTACACCTTC.

CDR3 in amino acids: CASSFPGETQYF. For the CDR3, the DNA is TGTGCCAGCAGTTTCCCTGGGGAGACCCAGTACTTC. This chain joins TRBV27 and TRBJ2-5; D is unresolved. V was pared by 3 bases and J by 5 bases, with 7 bases between. Germline values: CDR1 MNHEY, CDR2 SMNVEV (reference sequence). The CDR3 is 12 residues long.

V is TRBV18 and J is TRBJ1-2, with D maybe TRBD1 (6 bases). Germline lookup yields CDR1 KGHSH and CDR2 LQKENI. V was pared by 0 bases and J by 5 bases, with 19 bases between. The CDR3 totals 17 residues. This CDR3 reads CASSPPSIIGQSYGYTF. The CDR3 nucleotides read TGTGCCAGCTCACCACCGAGTATTATAGGACAGTCGTATGGCTACACCTTC.

V and J are TRBV7-3 and TRBJ1-1; TRBD1 might be the D (5 bases). Trimming took 4 bases from V and 1 from J, leaving 7 bases between them. Looked up from germline, CDR1 is SGHTA and CDR2 is FQGTGA. There are 13 residues in the CDR3. The CDR3 here is CASSSQGNTEAFF. The CDR3, as DNA: TGTGCCAGCAGCTCGCAGGGGAACACTGAAGCTTTCTTT.

V and J are TRBV5-1 and TRBJ2-1; D remains unclear. The V gene's germline CDR1 is SGHRS and CDR2 YFSETQ. The CDR3 length is 12 residues. The V and J ends lost 4 bases and 5 bases respectively, with 7 bases between them. The CDR3, as DNA: TGCGCCAGCAGCCCCCTCAACAATGAGCAGTTCTTC. Protein product: CASSPLNNEQFF.

CDR3 protein: CASSLVGAGIQGYTF. The CDR3 coding sequence is TGTGCCAGCAGCTTGGTGGGGGCAGGGATTCAAGGCTACACCTTC. The chain has TRBV5-6 and TRBJ1-2; possibly TRBD1 for D (6 bases). V was pared by 0 bases and J by 8 bases, with 17 bases between. The CDR3 is made up of 15 amino acids. Germline V lookup: CDR1 SGHDT, CDR2 YYEEEE.

The chain carries TRBV11-3 and TRBJ2-1; a possible D gene is TRBD2 (6 bases). V lost 6 bases to trimming and J lost 8 bases, with 23 bases between them. Germline lookup yields CDR1 SGHNT and CDR2 YENEEA. This CDR3 has 16 residues. CDR3 in amino acids: CASSHQPGLGTDEQFF. The CDR3 nucleotides read TGTGCCAGCAGTCATCAACCGGGACTTGGTACAGATGAGCAGTTCTTC.

The chain recombines TRBV30 with TRBJ1-4; D ambiguous. V was clipped by 3 bases and J by 2 bases, with 10 bases between them. The CDR3 spans 14 residues. Germline V CDR1 and CDR2: GTSNPN, SVGIG (reference sequence). The CDR3 is CAWRWILTNEKLFF. In DNA form, the CDR3 reads TGTGCCTGGAGGTGGATTTTGACTAATGAAAAACTGTTTTTT.

The chain couples TRBV6-5 to TRBJ1-2; D is possibly TRBD1 (5 bases). The CDR3 length is 14 residues. Germline CDR1 and CDR2: MNHEY and SVGAGI. Trimming cost V 5 bases and J 2 bases, with 12 bases left between them. CDR3: CASSLTSGNYGYTF. DNA of the CDR3: TGTGCCAGCAGTCTAACATCAGGGAACTATGGCTACACCTTC.

The chain joins TRBV27 to TRBJ1-2; TRBD1 matches at 10 bases. This CDR3 has 13 residues. Germline CDR1 reads MNHEY; CDR2 reads SMNVEV (reference sequence). Trimming removed 3 bases from V and 13 bases from J; junction bases left unmatched: 8. CDR3 sequence (DNA): TGTGCCAGCAGTTTTACACGACAGGGGGCCGTCACCTTC. It codes for CASSFTRQGAVTF.